Each of the 10 T cell receptor beta chains below was sequenced from the same sample in a study of blood T cell repertoires in COVID-19. Sequenced by immunoSEQ multiplex PCR; TCRdb stores in-frame clones only, minus some. The sample lists around 130,000 clones, 87% occurring once. The specimen sequenced was peripheral blood. Receptors were obtained from a woman between 55 and 75 years old with acute or convalescent COVID-19.

This chain links TRBV6-1 with TRBJ1-3; TRBD1 is a possible D gene (6 bases). CDR3 length: 14 amino acids. CDR1 is MNHNS and CDR2 is SASEGT in the germline V gene. With 1 base removed from V and 4 bases from J, the gap between germline ends came to 8 bases. As DNA, the CDR3 is TGTGCCAGCAGTGAAGGGGGGCCCGGAAACACCATATATTTT. It specifies CASSEGGPGNTIYF.

V and J are TRBV5-1 and TRBJ1-2; 8 positions match TRBD1. In germline, CDR1 is SGHRS, CDR2 YFSETQ. CDR3 length: 14 amino acids. With 4 bases clipped from V and 2 bases from J, the junction kept 4 bases outside the gene matches. The CDR3, as DNA: TGCGCCAGCAGCCGCACAGGGGGGAACTATGGCTACACCTTC. Translating it yields CASSRTGGNYGYTF.

This rearrangement joins TRBV28 to TRBJ2-1; D perhaps matches TRBD1 (6 bases). With 8 bases removed from V and 16 bases from J, the gap between germline ends came to 18 bases. Germline V CDR1 and CDR2: MDHEN, SYDVKM. CDR3 length equals 11 residues. The CDR3 loop is CASATTGISFF. The DNA of the CDR3 is TGTGCCAGCGCTACTACAGGGATTTCATTCTTC.

This chain links TRBV27 with TRBJ2-3; D is possibly TRBD2 (6 bases). The V and J ends lost 1 base and 0 bases respectively, with 17 bases between them. The V gene's germline CDR1 is MNHEY and CDR2 SMNVEV (reference sequence). CDR3 length: 18 amino acids. CDR3 amino acids: CASSLYGRRLRSTDTQYF. CDR3 coding DNA: TGTGCCAGCAGTTTATACGGGAGAAGGTTACGGAGCACAGATACGCAGTATTTT.

V usage is TRBV5-4 and J usage is TRBJ1-1; D unresolved. The CDR3 totals 15 residues. Germline V gene data show CDR1 as SGHNT and CDR2 as YYREEE (reference sequence). V was pared by 5 bases and J by 0 bases, with 14 bases between. The CDR3 is CASRPIDTLNTEAFF. The CDR3 region has the DNA TGTGCCAGCAGGCCAATCGACACCTTGAACACTGAAGCTTTCTTT.

The sample holds a few counts of this clone. This rearrangement joins TRBV7-9 to TRBJ2-7, with 7 bases matching TRBD1. The CDR3 sequence is 14 residues long. V shed 5 bases, J shed 7 bases, and the junction held 11 bases outside the gene matches. Germline loops: CDR1 SEHNR, CDR2 FQNEAQ (reference sequence). DNA of the CDR3: TGTGCCAGCAGCCCCGGGACAGCGCCCTGGGAGCAGTACTTC. Translating it yields CASSPGTAPWEQYF.

The V call is TRBV19, the J call TRBJ2-1; 14 nucleotides align to TRBD2. From germline, CDR1 is LNHDA and CDR2 SQIVND (reference sequence). The CDR3 totals 15 residues. The V gene end was trimmed by 10 bases and the J gene end by 1 base; junction bases not matched to a gene: 3. CDR3: CATGTSGRSYNEQFF. For the CDR3, the DNA is TGTGCCACGGGGACTAGCGGGAGATCCTACAATGAGCAGTTCTTC.

This clone has a handful of counts. The CDR3 sequence: CASSSHGGKSGEQFF. The CDR3 nucleotides are TGTGCCAGCAGTTCACACGGCGGGAAATCTGGTGAGCAGTTCTTC. The chain is built from TRBV6-5 and TRBJ2-1, with D maybe TRBD2 (6 bases). V was trimmed by 4 bases and J by 9 bases, leaving 19 bases between them. The CDR3 has 15 residues. The germline gives CDR1 MNHEY, CDR2 SVGAGI.

This clone was detected only a few times. The V call is TRBV14, the J call TRBJ1-1; 8 bases agree with TRBD1. The CDR3 loop spans 15 amino acids. The germline gives CDR1 SGHDN, CDR2 FVKESK. V lost 4 bases, J lost 3 bases, and 7 bases stayed unmatched. CDR3 protein: CASSLRQGWDTEAFF. The CDR3 nucleotides read TGTGCCAGCAGCCTCAGACAGGGGTGGGACACTGAAGCTTTCTTT.

The chain joins TRBV29-1 to TRBJ1-4, with a weak D call TRBD1 (5 bases). The V gene's germline CDR1 is SQVTM and CDR2 ANQGSEA. The CDR3 covers 14 residues. Trimming shortened V by 4 bases and J by 7 bases, and 16 bases separated the two germline ends. Here the CDR3 DNA reads TGCAGCGTTGCCCCGGGACTGTTGGGTGAAAAACTGTTTTTT. Translation gives CSVAPGLLGEKLFF.